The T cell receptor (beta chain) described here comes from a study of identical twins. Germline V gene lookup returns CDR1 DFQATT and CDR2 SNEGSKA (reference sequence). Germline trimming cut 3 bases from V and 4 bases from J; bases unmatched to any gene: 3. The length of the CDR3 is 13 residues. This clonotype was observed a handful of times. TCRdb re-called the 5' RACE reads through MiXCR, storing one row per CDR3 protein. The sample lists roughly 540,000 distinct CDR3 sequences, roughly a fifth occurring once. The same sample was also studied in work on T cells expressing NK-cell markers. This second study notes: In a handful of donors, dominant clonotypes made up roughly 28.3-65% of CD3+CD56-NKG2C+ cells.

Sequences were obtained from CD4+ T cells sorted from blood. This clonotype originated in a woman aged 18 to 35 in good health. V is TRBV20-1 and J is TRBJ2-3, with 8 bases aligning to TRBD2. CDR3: CSASRAGADTQYF. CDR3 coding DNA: TGCAGTGCTAGCAGAGCGGGAGCAGATACGCAGTATTTT.